This TCR beta chain was captured by sequencing in a study of long-term antiretroviral therapy in people with HIV (dated by TCRdb to between 2022 and 2023). Broadly, across the study: Collection of the earliest samples took place about a decade ahead of the 2015 WHO recommendation for immediate ART, at a time when ART was typically delayed until CD4 counts fell. A retrospective serial study tested whether changes in peripheral blood TRB repertoire composition and diversity were associated with ART initiation and durable HIV suppression. From some 33 adults with confirmed HIV infection, the cohort provided over 150 cryopreserved PBMC samples, gathered serially across a mean of approximately six years (range 1-12). Of the 30 to 35 participants with HIV, approximately 11 were female. No cross-contamination during QIAcube processing was shown when test extractions of a monoclonal T-cell line were performed alongside fewer than 35 polyclonal samples.

To be included, a participant needed at least one PBMC sample from before ART initiation plus at least two post-ART samples. Treatment was received in the United States of America by all participants with HIV. Before DNA extraction, cryopreserved samples containing roughly 1-11 million PBMC were thawed and washed. At the time of the earliest PBMC sample, participants with HIV were aged between about 20 and 55 years. Per participant, PBMC samples came from 1-4 timepoints prior to ART initiation and 2-8 timepoints following ART initiation, for a median of 7 samples. For every participant, serial HIV viral load, CD4+ T-cell count, ART history and demographic data were obtained. Using a Qiagen kit on a QIAcube, genomic DNA was extracted from unsorted PBMC, with samples processed in batches of 12. V is clipped by 3 bases and J by 3 bases, and the sequence between their germline boundaries is 15 bases long. Based on the germline V gene, the CDR1 and CDR2 sequences are SGHDT and YYEEEE. The CDR3, cysteine through phenylalanine, is 16 amino acids long. The retained sequence is limited to the CDR3, 48 bases, with the frame set at the first base.

The immunoSEQ hsTCRB v3.0 assay was used at survey level resolution to sequence the TRB variable region. The target sequencing depth for TRB was 40,000-50,000 T-cell genomes per sample. An Illumina MiSeq with a v3 150-cycle kit was used to sequence the pooled TRB libraries. The original methods were these. Repertoire analysis was performed in R inside a reproducible Nextflow workflow that covered QC, data transformation and analysis. Custom analyses were implemented in LymphoSeq2, an R package for AIRR-Seq data exploration. Four samples that yielded fewer than 5000 total TRB sequences were excluded, so that 188 HIV repertoires were analyzed. Among the 180 to 200 retained HIV repertoires, 59 were collected before ART initiation and 129 after ART initiation. Each repertoire was downsampled to 5000 TRB nucleotide sequences, and summary statistics were averaged across 100 downsampling iterations. The analysis kept only TRB sequences whose CDR3 regions were at least seven amino acids long. A Shannon entropy-derived clonality score and the Gini coefficient were used to measure diversity. In repertoire networks, the top 5000 CDR3 amino acid sequences were linked whenever an edit distance of one separated two sequences. GLIPH2 predicted antigen specificity groups and MHC restriction for TRB CDR3 amino acid sequences. Known CMV, EBV, HIV or tissue antigen associations were flagged by matching CDR3 amino acid sequences against VDJdb and McPAS-TCR. Pre-ART, post-ART and control groups were compared with Wilcoxon signed-rank tests and Holm-Bonferroni correction. Here the immuneACCESS table is served through TCRdb, limited to in-frame sequences with V and J called. Missing clones are a known gap in these copies; in checked studies unresolved V genes cover under half, and the rest lacks a known reason. V and J calls and clone size are given by that table; D and trimming were obtained from the DNA. Present in this sample are about 30,000 clones, roughly 94% of which were seen just once. About 4% of the sample comes from the top ten.

A word on this clone: There is no known antigen for this receptor. Base qualities were left out, and no much larger clone turns up one base away.

Points the paper makes about the study in general: Unsorted PBMC were profiled instead of sorted CD4+ and CD8+ T cells because pre-ART samples had limited cell numbers. The samples span the years 2004 to 2017, and the ART regimens used may be less effective than current regimens. No data were available on ART adherence, viral resistance or therapy changes, limiting inferences about post-ART repertoire changes. Owing to limited PBMC availability, only the TCR beta chain was sequenced, without alpha chain pairing. Expanded TRB clones identified before ART initiation dominated the repertoire at all time points, although this dominance fluctuated and declined in many PLHIV after ART. Starting ART was linked to a significant rise in TRB diversity, yet even after long-term ART the diversity remained significantly lower than in transplant donor controls. Compared with controls, HIV repertoires had narrower CDR3 length ranges, and the network structure pointed to an antigen-experienced repertoire that shifted only slightly toward naive after ART.

The chain joins TRBV5-6 to TRBJ2-2; confidence is insufficient to name the D gene. The material sequenced was unsorted PBMCs, taken approximately 5.1 years after starting antiretroviral therapy. This receptor was obtained from a woman aged 45-65 years with HIV. The DNA sequence reads TGTGCCAGCAGCTCATACAGATACGATGACACCGGGGAGCTGTTTTTT. Translated, this is CASSSYRYDDTGELFF.